What follows is one T cell receptor (beta chain) and its context. Data came from immunoSEQ multiplex PCR; TCRdb stores just in-frame clones and leaves some out. Here the sample spans about 35,000 clones, roughly 84% being singletons. Germline values: CDR1 LNHNV, CDR2 YYDKDF (reference sequence). CDR3 size: 14 residues. Trimming left V 5 bases short and J 2 bases short, with 10 bases between. Autoimmune disease history or systemic immunosuppression excluded patients. The source of the sample is a study of OX40 agonist ivuxolimab in advanced cancers. The wider study: Patients were treated with intravenous ivuxolimab, dosed at 0.01 to 10 mg/kg and infused every 2 weeks. The dose-escalation cohort had hepatocellular carcinoma, melanoma, renal cell or head and neck cancer.

This rearrangement joins TRBV15 to TRBJ1-5; a weak D match, TRBD1 (6 bases). The clonotype was recovered from an adult with an advanced solid tumor such as melanoma, head and neck, liver or kidney cancer. This sample comprised CD4+ or CD8+ T cells sorted from blood, obtained in a trial of the OX40 agonist ivuxolimab. CDR3 protein: CATSGGAGNQPQHF. The CDR3 DNA sequence: TGTGCCACCAGCGGGGGCGCAGGCAATCAGCCCCAGCATTTT.